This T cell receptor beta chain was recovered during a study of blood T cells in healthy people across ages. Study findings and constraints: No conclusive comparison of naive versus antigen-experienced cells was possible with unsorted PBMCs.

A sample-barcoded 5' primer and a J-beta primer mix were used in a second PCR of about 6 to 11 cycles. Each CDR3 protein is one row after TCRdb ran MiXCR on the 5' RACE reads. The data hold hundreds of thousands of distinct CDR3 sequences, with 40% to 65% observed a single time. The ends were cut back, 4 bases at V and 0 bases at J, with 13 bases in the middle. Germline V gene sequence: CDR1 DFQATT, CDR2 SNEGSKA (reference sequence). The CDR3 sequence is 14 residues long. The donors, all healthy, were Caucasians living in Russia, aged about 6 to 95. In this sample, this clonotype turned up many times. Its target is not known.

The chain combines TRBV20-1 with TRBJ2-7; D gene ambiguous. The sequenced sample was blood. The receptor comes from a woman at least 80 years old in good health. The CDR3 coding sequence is TGCAGTGCTACAGTGGACGTCGCCTCCTACGAGCAGTACTTC. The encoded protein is CSATVDVASYEQYF.